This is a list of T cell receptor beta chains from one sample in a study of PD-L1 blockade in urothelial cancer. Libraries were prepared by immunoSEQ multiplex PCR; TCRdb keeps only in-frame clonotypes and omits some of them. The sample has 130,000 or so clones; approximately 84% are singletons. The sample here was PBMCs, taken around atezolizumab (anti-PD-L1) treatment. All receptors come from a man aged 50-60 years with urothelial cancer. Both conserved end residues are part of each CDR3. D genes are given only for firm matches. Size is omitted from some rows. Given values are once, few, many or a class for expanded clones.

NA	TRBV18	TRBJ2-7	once	CASSPRQGNYEQYF	TGTGCCAGCTCACCACGGCAGGGGAACTACGAGCAGTACTTC
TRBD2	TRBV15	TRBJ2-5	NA	CATSNRASGRETQYF	TGTGCCACCAGCAACAGGGCTAGCGGGAGAGAGACCCAGTACTTC
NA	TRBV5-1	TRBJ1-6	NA	CASSFGQGRSPLHF	TGCGCCAGCAGCTTTGGGCAGGGCAGGTCACCCCTCCACTTT
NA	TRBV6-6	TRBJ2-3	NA	CASRIQGRTDTQYF	TGTGCCAGCAGGATACAGGGCCGCACAGATACGCAGTATTTT
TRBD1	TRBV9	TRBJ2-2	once	CASSVGQGWRTGELFF	TGTGCCAGCAGCGTGGGACAGGGGTGGAGGACCGGGGAGCTGTTTTTT
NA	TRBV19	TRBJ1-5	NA	CASSLGGPQHF	TGTGCCAGTAGTCTCGGGGGGCCCCAGCATTTT
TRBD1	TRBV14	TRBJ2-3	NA	CASSQPPGQGSDTQYF	TGTGCCAGCAGCCAACCCCCGGGACAGGGGTCAGATACGCAGTATTTT
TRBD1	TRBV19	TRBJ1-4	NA	CASSIFSSTGATNEKLFF	TGTGCCAGTAGTATATTTTCCAGCACAGGGGCAACTAATGAAAAACTGTTTTTT
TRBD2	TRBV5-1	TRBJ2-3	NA	CASSRLGSGGTDTQYF	TGCGCCAGCAGCCGCCTTGGTAGCGGGGGCACAGATACGCAGTATTTT
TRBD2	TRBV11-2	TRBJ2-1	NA	CASSPRTSERFF	TGTGCCAGCAGCCCCCGGACTAGTGAACGGTTCTTC
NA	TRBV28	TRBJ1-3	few	CASRLGGLGQWVEGLGNTIYF	TGTGCCAGCAGATTAGGTGGCTTAGGGCAGTGGGTAGAGGGACTTGGAAACACCATATATTTT
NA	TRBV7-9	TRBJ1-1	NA	CASSPPGQRNTEAFF	TGTGCCAGCAGTCCACCGGGACAACGGAACACTGAAGCTTTCTTT
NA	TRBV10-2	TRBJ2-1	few	CASSSSSRSYNEQFF	TGCGCCAGCAGTTCTAGCAGCCGCTCCTACAATGAGCAGTTCTTC
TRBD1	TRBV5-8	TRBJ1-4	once	CASGQGAKYEKLFF	TGTGCCAGCGGCCAGGGGGCGAAATATGAAAAACTGTTTTTT
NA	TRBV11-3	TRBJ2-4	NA	CASSLGRGKNIQYF	TGTGCCAGCAGCTTAGGCAGGGGCAAAAACATTCAGTACTTC
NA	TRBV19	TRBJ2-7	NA	CASSIDYRRGISYEQYF	TGTGCCAGTAGTATAGATTACAGGAGGGGAATTTCCTACGAGCAGTACTTC
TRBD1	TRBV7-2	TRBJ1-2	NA	CASSLVATGGRDGYTF	TGTGCCAGCAGCTTAGTGGCGACAGGGGGTAGGGATGGCTACACCTTC
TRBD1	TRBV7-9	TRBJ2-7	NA	CASSPPTGVVYEQYF	TGTGCCAGCAGCCCGCCAACAGGGGTTGTTTACGAGCAGTACTTC
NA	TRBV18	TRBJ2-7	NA	CASSPGGAHEQYF	TGTGCCAGCTCACCTGGAGGGGCCCACGAGCAGTACTTC
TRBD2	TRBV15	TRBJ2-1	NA	CATSRASGGREQFF	TGTGCCACCAGCAGAGCTAGCGGGGGTCGTGAGCAGTTCTTC
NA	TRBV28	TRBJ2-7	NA	CASRLLYEQYF	TGTGCCAGCAGACTCCTCTACGAGCAGTACTTC
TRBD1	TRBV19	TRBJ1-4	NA	CASADAGTGGGKLFF	TGTGCCAGCGCTGATGCCGGGACAGGGGGCGGTAAGCTGTTTTTT
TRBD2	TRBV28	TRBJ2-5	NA	CASSPRGGAPAETQYF	TGTGCCAGCAGCCCCCGGGGGGGGGCCCCGGCAGAGACCCAGTACTTC
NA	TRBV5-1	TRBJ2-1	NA	CASSGTISYNEQFF	TGCGCCAGCAGCGGGACAATCTCCTACAATGAGCAGTTCTTC
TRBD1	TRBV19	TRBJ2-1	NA	CASQGQTYNEQFF	TGTGCCAGTCAGGGACAGACCTACAATGAGCAGTTCTTC
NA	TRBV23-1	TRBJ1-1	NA	CASSQSNTLSQNTEAFF	TGCGCCAGCAGTCAATCAAATACCCTAAGTCAGAACACTGAAGCTTTCTTT
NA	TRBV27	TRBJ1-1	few	CASSLGTPNTEAFF	TGTGCCAGCAGTTTAGGGACACCGAACACTGAAGCTTTCTTT
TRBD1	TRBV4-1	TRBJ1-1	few	CASSQEPGGLFAEAFF	TGCGCCAGCAGCCAAGAACCAGGGGGTCTCTTTGCTGAAGCTTTCTTT
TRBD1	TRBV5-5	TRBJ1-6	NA	CASSWTGDNSPLHF	TGTGCCAGCAGCTGGACAGGAGATAATTCACCCCTCCACTTT
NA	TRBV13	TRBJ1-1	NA	CASSARQSNTEAFF	TGTGCCAGCAGCGCACGACAGAGTAACACTGAAGCTTTCTTT
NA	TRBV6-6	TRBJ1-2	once	CASSYELYDGYTF	TGTGCCAGCAGTTACGAGTTATACGATGGCTACACCTTC
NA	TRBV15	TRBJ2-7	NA	CATSINVGGAYEQYF	TGTGCCACCAGCATTAACGTGGGGGGTGCCTACGAGCAGTACTTC